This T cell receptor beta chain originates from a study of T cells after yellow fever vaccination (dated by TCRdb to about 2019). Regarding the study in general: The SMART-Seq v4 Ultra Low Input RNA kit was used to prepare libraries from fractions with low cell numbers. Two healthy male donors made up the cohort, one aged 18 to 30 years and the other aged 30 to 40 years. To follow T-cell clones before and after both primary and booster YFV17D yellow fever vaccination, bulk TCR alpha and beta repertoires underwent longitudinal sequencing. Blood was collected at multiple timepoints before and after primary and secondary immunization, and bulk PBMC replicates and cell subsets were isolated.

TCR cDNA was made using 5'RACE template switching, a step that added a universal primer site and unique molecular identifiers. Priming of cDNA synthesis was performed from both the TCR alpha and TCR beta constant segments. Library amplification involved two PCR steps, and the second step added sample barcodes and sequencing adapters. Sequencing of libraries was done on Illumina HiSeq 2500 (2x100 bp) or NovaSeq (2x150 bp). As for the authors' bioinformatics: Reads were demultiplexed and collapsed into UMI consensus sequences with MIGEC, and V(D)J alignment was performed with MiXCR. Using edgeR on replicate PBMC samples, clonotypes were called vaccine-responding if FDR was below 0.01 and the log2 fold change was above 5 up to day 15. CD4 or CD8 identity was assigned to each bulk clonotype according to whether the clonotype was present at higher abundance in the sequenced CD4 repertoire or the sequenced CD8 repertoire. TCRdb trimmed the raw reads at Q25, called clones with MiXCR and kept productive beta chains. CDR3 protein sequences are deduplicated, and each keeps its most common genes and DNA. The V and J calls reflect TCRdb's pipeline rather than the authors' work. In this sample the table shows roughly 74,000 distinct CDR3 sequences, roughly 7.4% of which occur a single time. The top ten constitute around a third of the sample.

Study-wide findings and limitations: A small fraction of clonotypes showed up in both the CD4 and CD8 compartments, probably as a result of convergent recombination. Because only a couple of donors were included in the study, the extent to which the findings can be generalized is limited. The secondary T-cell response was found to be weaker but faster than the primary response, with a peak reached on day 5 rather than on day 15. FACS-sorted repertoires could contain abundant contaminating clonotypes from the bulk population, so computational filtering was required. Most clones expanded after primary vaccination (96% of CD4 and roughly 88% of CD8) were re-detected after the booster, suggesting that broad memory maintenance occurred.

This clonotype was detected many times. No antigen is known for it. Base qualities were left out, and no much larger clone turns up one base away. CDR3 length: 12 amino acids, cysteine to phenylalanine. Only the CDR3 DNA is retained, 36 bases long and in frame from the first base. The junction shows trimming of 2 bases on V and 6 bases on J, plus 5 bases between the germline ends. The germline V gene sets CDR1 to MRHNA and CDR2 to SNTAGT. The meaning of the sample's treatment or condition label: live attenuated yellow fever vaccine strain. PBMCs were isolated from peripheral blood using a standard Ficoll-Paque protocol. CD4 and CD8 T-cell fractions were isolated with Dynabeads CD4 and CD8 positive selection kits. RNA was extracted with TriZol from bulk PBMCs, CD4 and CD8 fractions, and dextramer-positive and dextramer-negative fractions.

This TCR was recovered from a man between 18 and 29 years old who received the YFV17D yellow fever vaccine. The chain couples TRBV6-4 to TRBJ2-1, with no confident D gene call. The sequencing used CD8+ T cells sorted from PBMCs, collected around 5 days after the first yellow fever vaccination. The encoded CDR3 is CASSDHSNEQFF. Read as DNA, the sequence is TGTGCCAGCAGTGACCATAGCAATGAGCAGTTCTTC.